Below, 10 T cell receptor beta chains from the same sample are listed, as sequenced in a study of regulatory T cells in long-lasting Graves disease. Arm-PCR of CDR3 regions and iRepertoire HTBI primers were used to build TCR beta libraries. TCRdb itself ran the multiplex PCR reads through MiXCR, one entry per CDR3 protein. The top ten clones hold about a quarter of a sample with a few hundred thousand distinct CDR3 sequences, around a quarter of them seen once. The time point denotes: persistent/refractory GD, antithyroid drugs over 5 years with positive TRAb. RNA from PBMCs was the source of the TCR library. Sample: peripheral blood mononuclear cells (PBMCs), taken when the disease was refractory, from a patient treated with antithyroid drugs. These receptors were taken from a female donor with Graves disease.

This clonotype was detected many times. V is TRBV15 and J is TRBJ2-5; D possibly corresponds to TRBD1 (6 bases). The CDR3 extends over 15 amino acids. Germline loops: CDR1 LNHNV, CDR2 YYDKDF (reference sequence). Trimming cost V 0 bases and J 3 bases, with 11 bases left between them. The CDR3 DNA sequence: TGTGCCACCAGCAGAGATCGGGCAGGGGAAGAGACCCAGTACTTC. Translation: CATSRDRAGEETQYF. Full variable domain (missing parts from reference TRBV15 and TRBJ2-5): DAMVIQNPRYQVTQFGKPVTLSCSQTLNHNVMYWYQQKSSQAPKLLFHYYDKDFNNEADTPDNFQSRRPNTSFCFLDIRSPGLGDTAMYLCATSRDRAGEETQYFGPGTRLLVL.

This clonotype was seen ten or more times. DNA of the CDR3: TGTGCCAGCAGTTTTGCCAGCGGGAGGGCCGAGCAGTTCTTC. Translating it yields CASSFASGRAEQFF. This chain joins TRBV28 and TRBJ2-1; 10 bases map to TRBD2. With 3 bases clipped from V and 10 bases from J, the junction kept 6 bases outside the gene matches. There are 14 residues in the CDR3. Germline values: CDR1 MDHEN, CDR2 SYDVKM.

Concerning this clonotype: A clone one base away is much larger, so this may be a read error. The chain couples TRBV28 to TRBJ1-2; tentatively, D is TRBD1 (5 bases). With 4 bases removed from V and 4 bases from J, the gap between germline ends came to 16 bases. The V gene's germline CDR1 is MDHEN and CDR2 SYDVKM. The CDR3 has 15 residues. The CDR3 nucleotides are TGTGCCAGCAGTTCTCCTGGAGGGGTGTCCTATGGCTACACCTTC. As protein: CASSSPGGVSYGYTF.

This chain uses TRBV9 with TRBJ1-2, with TRBD1 identical over 12 bases. In germline, CDR1 is SGDLS, CDR2 YYNGEE. This CDR3 is 15 amino acids long. With 1 base clipped from V and 7 bases from J, the junction kept 5 bases outside the gene matches. CDR3 residues: CASSVRGQGALGYTF. CDR3 coding DNA: TGTGCCAGCAGCGTAAGGGGACAGGGGGCGCTTGGCTACACCTTC.

This clonotype was counted a few times. The CDR3 loop is CASRPGLSSPLHF. The CDR3 region has the DNA TGTGCCAGCAGGCCAGGACTGAGTTCACCCCTCCACTTT. The chain carries TRBV27 and TRBJ1-6; D is ambiguous. V gave up 6 bases and J gave up 9 bases, with 12 bases separating them. CDR1 is MNHEY, CDR2 SMNVEV, per germline (reference sequence). This CDR3 comprises 13 residues.

Turning to this clonotype: A much larger clone differs by one base, so this may be a read error. The conserved closing phenylalanine or tryptophan is absent in this CDR3, likely reflecting a read error. The V gene is TRBV6-1, the J gene TRBJ2-7, with D unclear. Deletions cut 6 bases from V and 3 bases from J, with 21 bases between. CDR1 and CDR2 (germline): MNHNS, SASEGT. The CDR3 loop spans 16 amino acids. This CDR3 is CASRDTWTGEFYEQYL. The CDR3 DNA is TGTGCCAGCAGGGATACCTGGACGGGCGAATTCTACGAGCAGTACCTC.

A few counts support this clonotype. This chain uses TRBV12-3 or TRBV12-4 with TRBJ1-5; the D is unclear. Trimming pared 1 base from V and 6 bases from J, leaving 7 bases between. The length of the CDR3 is 13 residues. The CDR3 region is CASSLGGVQPQHF. The CDR3 DNA reads as TGTGCCAGCAGTTTAGGCGGGGTTCAGCCCCAGCATTTT.

This clonotype has a count of ten or more. V gene TRBV6-1 combines with J gene TRBJ2-7, with 9 nucleotides matching TRBD1. Unmatched junction bases numbered 10, after V lost 6 bases and J lost 4 bases. Germline lookup yields CDR1 MNHNS and CDR2 SASEGT. CDR3 length: 15 residues. CDR3 in DNA: TGTGCCAGCAGAACAGTGGGACAGGGTCGATACGAGCAGTACTTC. Residues: CASRTVGQGRYEQYF.

This clonotype was seen only a few times. This chain uses TRBV12-3 or TRBV12-4 with TRBJ2-5; D not resolved. The V and J ends lost 3 bases and 0 bases respectively, with 32 bases between them. CDR3 size: 22 residues. CDR3 protein: CASSLIPPLDQQGIDDQETQYF. The CDR3 region has the DNA TGTGCCAGCAGTTTGATCCCCCCCCTAGACCAGCAAGGGATCGACGACCAAGAGACCCAGTACTTC.

The CDR3 region is CASSLQQGREKLFF. CDR3 sequence (DNA): TGTGCCAGCAGCTTACAACAGGGGCGAGAAAAACTGTTTTTT. This chain joins TRBV7-9 and TRBJ1-4; 7 positions match TRBD1. J was trimmed by 8 bases and V by 2 bases; bases with no gene match: 5. CDR1 and CDR2 from the germline V gene are SEHNR and FQNEAQ (reference sequence). This CDR3 has 14 residues.